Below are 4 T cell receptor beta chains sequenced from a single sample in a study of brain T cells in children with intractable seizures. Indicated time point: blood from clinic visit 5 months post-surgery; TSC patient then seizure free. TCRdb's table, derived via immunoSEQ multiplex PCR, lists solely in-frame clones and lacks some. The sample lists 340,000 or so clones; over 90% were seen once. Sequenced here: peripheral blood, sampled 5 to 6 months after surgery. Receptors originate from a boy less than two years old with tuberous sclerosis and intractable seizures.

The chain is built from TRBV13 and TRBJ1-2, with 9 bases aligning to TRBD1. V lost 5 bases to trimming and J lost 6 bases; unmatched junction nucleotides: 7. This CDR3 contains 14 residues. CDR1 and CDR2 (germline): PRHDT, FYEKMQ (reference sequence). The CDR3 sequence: CASSAQQGADGYTF. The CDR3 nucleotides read TGTGCCAGCAGCGCCCAACAGGGGGCTGATGGCTACACCTTC.

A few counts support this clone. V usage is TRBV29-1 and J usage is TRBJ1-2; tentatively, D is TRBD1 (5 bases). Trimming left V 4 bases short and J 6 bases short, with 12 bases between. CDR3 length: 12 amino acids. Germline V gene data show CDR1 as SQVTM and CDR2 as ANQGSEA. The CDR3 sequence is CSVGKGLNGYTF. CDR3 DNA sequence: TGCAGCGTTGGAAAGGGGCTCAATGGCTACACCTTC.

The CDR3 is CASSSSLQGNSLKGYTF. CDR3 DNA: TGTGCCAGCAGCTCCTCTTTACAGGGGAATAGTCTAAAGGGCTACACCTTC. The chain carries TRBV7-2 and TRBJ1-2; 7 positions agree with TRBD1. Per germline, CDR1 SGHTA and CDR2 FQGNSA. V gave up 4 bases and J gave up 8 bases; unmatched junction bases: 19. CDR3 length: 17 amino acids.

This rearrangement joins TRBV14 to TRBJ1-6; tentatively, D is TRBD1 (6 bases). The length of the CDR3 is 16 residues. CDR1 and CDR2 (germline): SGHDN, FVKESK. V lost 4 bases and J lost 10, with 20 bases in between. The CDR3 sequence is CASSPPGGQLVSPLHF. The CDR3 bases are TGTGCCAGCAGCCCCCCCGGAGGACAGTTGGTCTCACCCCTCCACTTT.